Each of the 30 T cell receptor beta chains below was sequenced from the same sample in a study of regulatory T cells in long-lasting Graves disease. Time point: newly diagnosed GD, antithyroid drugs for less than 3 months. From PBMCs, RNA was extracted and then used to make the TCR library. The TCR beta library used iRepertoire HTBI primers with Arm-PCR amplification of CDR3. Each CDR3 protein gets one entry after TCRdb re-called the multiplex PCR reads with MiXCR. The sample has roughly 430,000 distinct CDR3 sequences, about a sixth seen once. The same specimen was also included in a second study, on T cells in Graves' hyperthyroidism and ophthalmopathy.

The sequencing here drew on peripheral blood mononuclear cells (PBMCs), taken at new diagnosis, from a patient treated with antithyroid drugs. The receptors derive from a woman between 25 and 40 years old with Graves disease.

This clonotype was counted at least ten times. The rearrangement links TRBV11-2 to TRBJ1-3; D is possibly TRBD1 (6 bases). Germline V gene data show CDR1 as SGHAT and CDR2 as FQNNGV. The V and J ends lost 8 bases and 4 bases respectively, with 9 bases between them. The CDR3 is 12 residues long. The CDR3 reads CASWTAGNTIYF. CDR3 nucleotides: TGTGCCAGCTGGACAGCGGGAAACACCATATATTTT.

This clonotype was counted once. V usage is TRBV28 and J usage is TRBJ1-4; D perhaps matches TRBD1 (5 bases). V shed 5 bases and J shed 1 base, with 14 bases lying between them. CDR1 is MDHEN, CDR2 SYDVKM, per germline. The CDR3 covers 16 residues. The CDR3 here is CASSEKGMGTNEKLFF. The CDR3 bases are TGTGCCAGCAGTGAGAAGGGGATGGGAACTAATGAAAAACTGTTTTTT.

This clonotype came up many times. This chain links TRBV18 with TRBJ2-7; TRBD1 matches at 7 bases. The CDR3 totals 14 residues. Germline assignment: CDR1 KGHSH and CDR2 LQKENI. Trimming at V came to 3 bases and at J to 0 bases, leaving 2 bases not matched to a gene. This CDR3 reads CASSPGTVSYEQYF. In DNA, the CDR3 is TGTGCCAGCTCACCTGGGACAGTCTCCTACGAGCAGTACTTC. The complete variable domain, with remaining parts taken from reference TRBV18 and TRBJ2-7, reads NAGVMQNPRHLVRRRGQEARLRCSPMKGHSHVYWYRQLPEEGLKFMVYLQKENIIDESGMPKERFSAEFPKEGPSILRIQQVVRGDSAAYFCASSPGTVSYEQYFGPGTRLTVT.

This clonotype was counted at least ten times. One junction end does not reproduce the germline sequence, and a read error may be involved. The gene calls are TRBV9 and TRBJ2-1, with a tentative D call TRBD1 (5 bases). This CDR3 contains 12 residues. Germline V gene data show CDR1 as SGDLS and CDR2 as YYNGEE. CDR3 coding DNA: TGTGCCAGCAGCGTCCAGGACAAAGAGCAGTTCTTC. It encodes CASSVQDKEQFF.

The rearrangement links TRBV19 to TRBJ1-1, with D uncertain. Germline CDR1 and CDR2: LNHDA and SQIVND (reference sequence). The CDR3 contains 13 residues. V gave up 6 bases and J gave up 2 bases, with 10 bases separating them. CDR3 DNA: TGTGCCAGTAGACTGACGGGAAACACTGAAGCTTTCTTT. This codes for CASRLTGNTEAFF. Based on the CDR3 plus reference TRBV19 and TRBJ1-1, the full variable domain is DGGITQSPKYLFRKEGQNVTLSCEQNLNHDAMYWYRQDPGQGLRLIYYSQIVNDFQKGDIAEGYSVSREKKESFPLTVTSAQKNPTAFYLCASRLTGNTEAFFGQGTRLTVV.

This sequence joins TRBV9 and TRBJ2-5; possibly TRBD2 for D (6 bases). The CDR3 covers 14 residues. In germline, CDR1 is SGDLS, CDR2 YYNGEE. V shed 2 bases and J shed 4 bases, with 12 bases lying between them. CDR3: CASSVGTPVETQYF. DNA for the CDR3: TGTGCCAGCAGCGTTGGGACTCCGGTAGAGACCCAGTACTTC.

This clonotype was seen a few times. V and J are TRBV5-6 and TRBJ2-1, with 8 bases matching TRBD1. The V gene's germline CDR1 is SGHDT and CDR2 YYEEEE. The CDR3 has 17 amino acids. With V trimmed by 4 bases and J by 1 base, 10 bases remained unmatched. Here the CDR3 DNA reads TGTGCCAGCAGCCGCCCTTCGCGACAGGGGTCCTACAATGAGCAGTTCTTC. It translates to CASSRPSRQGSYNEQFF.

This chain links TRBV7-9 with TRBJ1-1, with unresolved D. The CDR3 extends over 13 amino acids. Germline loops: CDR1 SEHNR, CDR2 FQNEAQ (reference sequence). The V and J ends lost 1 base and 6 bases respectively, with 9 bases between them. CDR3 in DNA: TGTGCCAGCAGCTTAGTTGGAAGGTCTGAAGCTTTCTTT. Translating gives CASSLVGRSEAFF.

This clonotype was seen many times. The chain has TRBV5-1 and TRBJ1-4; D uncertain. CDR1 and CDR2 (germline): SGHRS, YFSETQ. Trimming removed 7 bases from V and 8 bases from J, with 21 bases in between. The CDR3 spans 15 residues. CDR3 nucleotide sequence: TGCGCCAGCGGCCCTTCAGACTACGTTGCGGAAAAACTGTTTTTT. Its translation: CASGPSDYVAEKLFF. Together with reference TRBV5-1 and TRBJ1-4, the CDR3 gives the full variable domain: KAGVTQTPRYLIKTRGQQVTLSCSPISGHRSVSWYQQTPGQGLQFLFEYFSETQRNKGNFPGRFSGRQFSNSRSEMNVSTLELGDSALYLCASGPSDYVAEKLFFGSGTQLSVL.

The V call is TRBV3-1, the J call TRBJ1-2; D is possibly TRBD1 (6 bases). Germline V gene lookup returns CDR1 LGHDT and CDR2 YNNKEL (reference sequence). The CDR3 is 14 residues long. V lost 4 bases to trimming and J lost 3 bases, with 12 bases between them. DNA for the CDR3: TGTGCCAGCAGCCCCCGGACAGTGTACTATGGCTACACCTTC. This translates into CASSPRTVYYGYTF.

The genes are TRBV15 and TRBJ1-6; 8 positions match TRBD1. The CDR3 is 16 amino acids. Trimming removed 0 bases from V and 7 bases from J; junction bases left unmatched: 5. CDR1 and CDR2 (germline): LNHNV, YYDKDF (reference sequence). The CDR3 spells CATSRETGARNSPLHF. CDR3 in DNA: TGTGCCACCAGCAGAGAGACAGGGGCGCGGAATTCACCCCTCCACTTT.

This clonotype was counted a single time. The J gene is TRBJ1-2, the V gene TRBV6-5, with 7 nucleotides matching TRBD1. Germline-derived CDR1 and CDR2 are MNHEY and SVGAGI. The CDR3 runs 15 residues. The V gene end was trimmed by 4 bases and the J gene end by 4 bases; junction bases not matched to a gene: 9. The CDR3 spells CASSWDSRDPYGYTF. The CDR3 coding sequence is TGTGCCAGCAGTTGGGACAGTCGGGACCCCTATGGCTACACCTTC.

This clonotype has just a few counts. The CDR3 coding sequence is TGTGCCAGCAGCGGAGGGGGACATAATGAAAAACTGTTTTTT. Protein sequence: CASSGGGHNEKLFF. The rearrangement uses TRBV13 and TRBJ1-4; possible D gene TRBD1, 6 bases. Germline V gene sequence: CDR1 PRHDT, CDR2 FYEKMQ (reference sequence). Trimming removed 5 bases from V and 4 bases from J, with 11 bases in between. This CDR3 contains 14 residues.

The sample holds a few counts of this clonotype. This rearrangement joins TRBV20-1 to TRBJ1-2; possibly TRBD1 for D (6 bases). Germline values: CDR1 DFQATT, CDR2 SNEGSKA (reference sequence). The CDR3 length is 12 residues. Here the CDR3 reads CRPGQTNYGYTF. In DNA, the CDR3 is TGCAGACCAGGACAGACAAACTATGGCTACACCTTC.

This clonotype came up many times. The CDR3 DNA follows: TGCAGCGTTGAAGCGACTAGCGGGAAAGCCCAAGAGACCCAGTACTTC. Protein sequence: CSVEATSGKAQETQYF. J is TRBJ2-5 and V is TRBV29-1; 11 nucleotides line up with TRBD2. The CDR3 runs to 16 residues. CDR1 and CDR2 (germline): SQVTM, ANQGSEA. The V gene end was trimmed by 1 base and the J gene end by 1 base; junction bases not matched to a gene: 5. The variable domain in full, with the rest retrieved from reference TRBV29-1 and TRBJ2-5, is SAVISQKPSRDICQRGTSLTIQCQVDSQVTMMFWYRQQPGQSLTLIATANQGSEATYESGFVIDKFPISRPNLTFSTLTVSNMSPEDSSIYLCSVEATSGKAQETQYFGPGTRLLVL.

In its sample, this clonotype was seen a few times. An end of the junction differs from the germline gene, which may be a read error. This chain joins TRBV11-3 and TRBJ2-1, with D uncertain. Germline values: CDR1 SGHNT, CDR2 YENEEA. The CDR3 loop spans 15 amino acids. CDR3 in DNA: TGCGCCAGCAGCCCTCGAGGCCAGGACCCCAATGAGCAGTTCTTC. Translated: CASSPRGQDPNEQFF. Using reference TRBV11-3 and TRBJ2-1 for the parts outside the CDR3, the full variable domain is EAGVVQSPRYKIIEKKQPVAFWCNPISGHNTLYWYLQNLGQGPELLIRYENEEAVDDSQLPKDRFSAERLKGVDSTLKIQPAELGDSAVYLCASSPRGQDPNEQFFGPGTRLTVL.

This chain links TRBV6-1 with TRBJ2-1; the D gene is possibly TRBD1 (5 bases). The CDR3 totals 14 residues. Germline CDR1 and CDR2: MNHNS and SASEGT. Between the trimmed V and J ends, which lost 7 bases and 6 bases, there was a span of 16 bases. The CDR3 nucleotides are TGTGCCAGCAAGGAAACAGACAGACCCAATGAGCAGTTCTTC. This translates into CASKETDRPNEQFF.

This clonotype was detected many times. The chain's CDR3 is CASRISGGMNTEAFF. The CDR3 DNA sequence: TGTGCCAGCAGAATATCGGGGGGCATGAACACTGAAGCTTTCTTT. The chain joins TRBV28 to TRBJ1-1; a possible D gene is TRBD1 (6 bases). The CDR3 has 15 residues. Germline V lookup: CDR1 MDHEN, CDR2 SYDVKM. V was shortened by 6 bases and J by 0 bases, with 14 bases between the two germline ends.

V and J are TRBV15 and TRBJ1-1; 10 nucleotides agree with TRBD1. After removal of 3 bases from V and 6 bases from J, the junction contained 7 bases not matched to a gene. Germline values: CDR1 LNHNV, CDR2 YYDKDF (reference sequence). The CDR3 length is 15 residues. CDR3 sequence (DNA): TGTGCCACCAGCAGCACCGGGACAGGGGTTTCTGAAGCTTTCTTT. The encoded protein is CATSSTGTGVSEAFF. Drawing the rest from reference TRBV15 and TRBJ1-1, the complete variable domain is DAMVIQNPRYQVTQFGKPVTLSCSQTLNHNVMYWYQQKSSQAPKLLFHYYDKDFNNEADTPDNFQSRRPNTSFCFLDIRSPGLGDTAMYLCATSSTGTGVSEAFFGQGTRLTVV.

This chain links TRBV6-2 or TRBV6-3 with TRBJ2-7; D uncertain. V was trimmed by 2 bases and J by 0 bases, leaving 11 bases between them. There are 15 residues in the CDR3. From germline, CDR1 is MNHEY and CDR2 SVGEGT. The CDR3 bases are TGTGCCAGCAGTTACCGAGGATTTAGCTCCTACGAGCAGTACTTC. This codes for CASSYRGFSSYEQYF.

This clonotype was found a few times. The chain links TRBV27 to TRBJ1-1; D call uncertain. Germline CDR1 and CDR2: MNHEY and SMNVEV (reference sequence). The V end was cut by 1 base, the J end by 1 base, with 4 bases between. CDR3 length: 13 amino acids. The CDR3 region has the DNA TGTGCCAGCAGTTTATGCAGGAACACTGAAGCTTTCTTT. Its translation is CASSLCRNTEAFF.

In its sample, this clonotype was seen many times. V gene TRBV11-2 combines with J gene TRBJ2-7; D uncertain. The V gene lost 5 bases and the J gene lost 0 bases, with 11 bases spanning the gap. Germline V gene sequence: CDR1 SGHAT, CDR2 FQNNGV. The CDR3 has 14 residues. This CDR3 reads CASSLDLRSYEQYF. The CDR3 DNA follows: TGTGCCAGCAGCCTGGACCTCCGCTCCTACGAGCAGTACTTC.

This clonotype was seen many times. This chain's CDR3 is CASSLPSQYEQYF. The CDR3 DNA reads as TGTGCCAGCAGCTTACCCTCCCAATACGAGCAGTACTTC. The chain is built from TRBV7-8 and TRBJ2-7; D gene ambiguous. The CDR3 extends over 13 amino acids. Germline CDR1 and CDR2: SGHVS and FQNEAQ. Trimming removed 2 bases at V and 4 bases at J, with 9 bases between.

Concerning this clonotype itself: A much larger clone lies one base from this, so it may be a read error. The CDR3: CASSERGSTDTQYF. The CDR3 DNA reads as TGTGCCAGCAGTGAGCGGGGGAGCACAGATACGCAGTATTTT. The chain combines TRBV6-1 with TRBJ2-3; the match to TRBD2 covers 7 bases. The CDR3 sequence is 14 residues long. V trimming: 3 bases; J trimming: 0 bases; junction bases outside the gene matches: 0. Germline values: CDR1 MNHNS, CDR2 SASEGT.

The chain recombines TRBV7-9 with TRBJ1-4, with no clear D. Trimming took off 4 bases at V and 5 bases at J, with 5 bases between the two ends. The CDR3 runs 12 residues. In germline, CDR1 is SEHNR, CDR2 FQNEAQ (reference sequence). CDR3 amino acids: CASSSNNEKLFF. In DNA, the CDR3 is TGTGCCAGCAGCTCTAACAATGAAAAACTGTTTTTT.

This clonotype was seen many times. The chain couples TRBV27 to TRBJ1-2, with TRBD1 matching 8 bases. The CDR3 loop spans 12 amino acids. The germline gives CDR1 MNHEY, CDR2 SMNVEV (reference sequence). The J segment lost 7 bases and the V segment lost 11 bases, leaving 9 bases of the junction unmatched. DNA of the CDR3: TGTGCCTCTACAGACAGGGGCGGTGGCTACACCTTC. It is translated as CASTDRGGGYTF.

This clonotype was found a few times. The V gene is TRBV12-3 or TRBV12-4, the J gene TRBJ1-1, with TRBD1 as a possible D gene (5 bases). This CDR3 has 15 amino acids. Trimming took off 0 bases at V and 5 bases at J, with 13 bases between the two ends. CDR3 nucleotide sequence: TGTGCCAGCAGTTTAGCGTATTCAGGGAATACTGAAGCTTTCTTT. Translation: CASSLAYSGNTEAFF.

This clonotype has a single count. V is TRBV29-1 and J is TRBJ2-7; possible D gene TRBD2, 5 bases. The germline V and J ends were trimmed by 6 bases and 2 bases, with 20 bases remaining between them. CDR3 length: 15 amino acids. Germline V gene lookup returns CDR1 SQVTM and CDR2 ANQGSEA. CDR3 nucleotides: TGCAGCGTCTCCCACCCGGACTCCATTACCTACGAGCAGTACTTC. It codes for CSVSHPDSITYEQYF.

This clonotype was observed at least ten times. The chain links TRBV28 to TRBJ1-1, with TRBD1 identical over 7 bases. Germline V CDR1 and CDR2: MDHEN, SYDVKM. CDR3 length: 15 amino acids. With 2 bases clipped from V and 0 bases from J, the junction kept 3 bases outside the gene matches. Here the CDR3 DNA reads TGTGCCAGCAGTTTAACAGGGGTGATGAACACTGAAGCTTTCTTT. Translation gives CASSLTGVMNTEAFF.

The gene calls are TRBV18 and TRBJ2-2, with 13 bases fitting TRBD2. The junction had 7 bases not matched to a gene; V was cut back by 2 bases and J by 1 base. Germline V CDR1 and CDR2: KGHSH, LQKENI. CDR3 size: 19 residues. In DNA, the CDR3 is TGTGCCAGCTCACCAAGGGGGACTAGCGGGACTCAGAACACCGGGGAGCTGTTTTTT. Protein sequence: CASSPRGTSGTQNTGELFF. Complete variable domain (other parts from reference TRBV18 and TRBJ2-2): NAGVMQNPRHLVRRRGQEARLRCSPMKGHSHVYWYRQLPEEGLKFMVYLQKENIIDESGMPKERFSAEFPKEGPSILRIQQVVRGDSAAYFCASSPRGTSGTQNTGELFFGEGSRLTVL.